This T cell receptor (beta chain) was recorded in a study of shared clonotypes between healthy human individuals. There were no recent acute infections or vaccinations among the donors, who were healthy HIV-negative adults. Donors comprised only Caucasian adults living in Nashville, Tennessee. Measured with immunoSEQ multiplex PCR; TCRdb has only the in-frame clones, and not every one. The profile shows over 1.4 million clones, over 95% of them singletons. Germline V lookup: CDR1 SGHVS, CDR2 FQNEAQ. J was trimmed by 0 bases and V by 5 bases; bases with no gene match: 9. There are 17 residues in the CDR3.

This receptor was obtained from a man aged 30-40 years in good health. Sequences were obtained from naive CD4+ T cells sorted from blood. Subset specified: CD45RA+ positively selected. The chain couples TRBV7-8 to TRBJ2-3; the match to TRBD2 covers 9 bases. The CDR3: CASSGFLSGSSTDTQYF. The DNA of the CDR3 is TGTGCCAGCAGCGGATTTCTTAGCGGGAGTAGCACAGATACGCAGTATTTT.